This T cell receptor (beta chain) is from a study of blood T cell repertoires in COVID-19. Background on the study: There were acute and convalescent COVID-19 samples, and they came from the United States, Italy and Spain. Sample material is recorded as cDNA or gDNA derived from T cells, B-cell-depleted T cells, or PBMCs.

Original analysis: Nucleated cell number was recorded as an estimate derived from reference gene primer amplification. Using immunoSEQ multiplex PCR, the repertoire was profiled, and TCRdb retains in-frame clones only, with some absent. V and J calls and clone size are as listed in that table; D and trimming were resolved from the DNA. The repertoire includes about 110,000 clones, approximately 80% of them detected once, and 7.9% sits in the top ten. The sample was peripheral blood. This TCR came from a woman aged 80 or over with active or convalescent COVID-19.

This chain's CDR3 is CASSDTGGTNYGYTF. The CDR3 nucleotides read TGTGCCAGCAGTGACACAGGGGGTACTAACTATGGCTACACCTTC. The rearrangement links TRBV25-1 to TRBJ1-2, with 8 bases lining up with TRBD1. V lost 3 bases to trimming and J lost 0 bases; unmatched junction nucleotides: 3. The germline V gene encodes CDR1 MGHDK and CDR2 SYGVNS. CDR3 length equals 15 residues.